This T cell receptor beta chain is drawn from a study of OX40 agonist ivuxolimab in advanced cancers. Across the study: In this cohort, patients received ivuxolimab, an agonistic anti-OX40 (CD134) antibody. The group had a mean age of 60 years, ranged from about 20 to 80, and was less than 85% male.

This clone was seen a handful of times. Here immunoSEQ multiplex PCR was the method, and the copy in TCRdb shows in-frame clones only, minus some. The sample holds more than 60,000 clones, 85% seen once. V was clipped by 0 bases and J by 6 bases, with 17 bases between them. The germline V gene has CDR1 MGHRA and CDR2 YSYEKL. This CDR3 has 17 residues. This sequence joins TRBV4-1 and TRBJ1-4, with D hard to call. The sequences come from CD4+ or CD8+ T cells sorted from blood, collected in a trial of the OX40 agonist ivuxolimab. This TCR was recovered from an adult with an advanced solid tumor such as melanoma, head and neck, liver or kidney cancer. The CDR3 coding sequence is TGCGCCAGCAGCCAAGACCCAGGACGGAGGAGCTATGAAAAACTGTTTTTT. As protein: CASSQDPGRRSYEKLFF.